This T cell receptor (beta chain) comes out of a study of cytomegalovirus exposure and HLA in healthy donors. General observations from the study: As a later analysis showed, a missense DCLRE1C variant was linked to trimming of TCR beta V- and J-genes. In terms of immune exposure information, only CMV serostatus was available. When a later analysis was performed, an Asian-associated ancestry cluster reportedly had fewer N-insertions than the roughly 700-donor mean.

CDR1 and CDR2 (germline): SNHLY, FYNNEI. The CDR3 is made up of 13 amino acids. The germline V and J ends were trimmed by 7 bases and 1 base, with 7 bases remaining between them. PCR employed 60 Vbeta and 13 Jbeta primers. In the authors' workflow: Approximately 11 million of the roughly 80 million unique TCR beta chains counted in a later analysis were shared. Using immunoSEQ multiplex PCR, the repertoire was profiled, and TCRdb retains in-frame clones only, with some absent. V, J and clone size are those of that table, while D and trimming were read from the DNA. Of around 210,000 clones listed, roughly 78% were seen once; the top ten hold approximately 0.47%. This clone showed up just once. Its target is unknown.

The specimen was PBMCs. The receptor was isolated from a boy between 10 and 17 years old in good health and CMV-seronegative. V and J are TRBV2 and TRBJ2-2; D unclear. The CDR3 DNA follows: TGTGCCAGCAACGAGCGGAACACCGGGGAGCTGTTTTTT. It codes for CASNERNTGELFF. Combining the CDR3 with reference TRBV2 and TRBJ2-2 gives the whole variable domain EPEVTQTPSHQVTQMGQEVILRCVPISNHLYFYWYRQILGQKVEFLVSFYNNEISEKSEIFDDQFSVERPDGSNFTLKIRSTKLEDSAMYFCASNERNTGELFFGEGSRLTVL.